This T cell receptor (beta chain) emerged from a study of blood T cell repertoires in COVID-19. Profiled with immunoSEQ multiplex PCR; TCRdb holds only in-frame clones, not every one. The repertoire consists of about 39,000 clones, with roughly 80% occurring once and the leading ten covering roughly 10%. The germline V gene encodes CDR1 KGHSH and CDR2 LQKENI. V lost 0 bases to trimming and J lost 9 bases; unmatched junction nucleotides: 12. This CDR3 comprises 16 residues. V is TRBV18 and J is TRBJ1-1, with 8 nucleotides matching TRBD1. The source of this sequence is a man aged 55 to 70 in a cohort sampled during active COVID-19. Sequencing input: peripheral blood. The chain's CDR3 is CASSPPVQGAELKAFF. In nucleotides, the CDR3 is TGTGCCAGCTCACCACCCGTCCAGGGGGCGGAATTGAAAGCTTTCTTT.